The next 8 T cell receptor beta chains were all read from a single sample in a study of tumor-infiltrating lymphocytes in primary liver carcinoma. Unsorted bulk tissue (about 20-32 mg) underwent RNA and DNA co-extraction. Making TCR beta cDNA involved 400 to 600 ng total RNA and a constant-region primer. Slightly modified ARM-PCR, run as three nested multiplex PCR rounds, produced the TCR beta libraries. TRBV1-TRBV30 forward primers paired with a C-beta reverse primer were used in the first two PCR rounds, which ran approximately 10 cycles each. From the multiplex PCR reads, TCRdb called clonotypes with MiXCR, one entry per CDR3 protein. The table lists about 120,000 distinct CDR3 sequences, about 59% of them singletons. Sequenced input: liver tumor tissue from sampling region 1. Documented subset: tumor region T1, superior pole. Receptors originate from a woman in her sixties or seventies with primary liver carcinoma and hepatitis B virus infection.

This clonotype was seen ten or more times. The chain recombines TRBV12-3 or TRBV12-4 with TRBJ1-5, with 8 positions matching TRBD1. The CDR3 is 14 residues long. Unmatched junction bases numbered 0, after V lost 3 bases and J lost 2 bases. The CDR3 sequence: CASSLGQGNQPQHF. Here the CDR3 DNA reads TGTGCCAGCAGTTTGGGACAGGGCAATCAGCCCCAGCATTTT.

This clonotype was counted ten times or more. This rearrangement joins TRBV5-4 to TRBJ2-2; D is ambiguous. Trimming took off 4 bases at V and 7 bases at J, with 17 bases between the two ends. This CDR3 contains 15 residues. Per the germline V gene, CDR1 is SGHNT and CDR2 is YYREEE (reference sequence). For the CDR3, the DNA is TGTGCCAGCAGCCAAAGGACCTCAGACGGCGGGGAGCTGTTTTTT. Its translation: CASSQRTSDGGELFF.

Of note for this clonotype: Possible read error: a much larger clone is one base away. The chain employs TRBV5-4 and TRBJ2-3; 9 nucleotides agree with TRBD2. The CDR3 spans 15 residues. With 5 bases clipped from V and 2 bases from J, the junction kept 6 bases outside the gene matches. CDR1 is SGHNT and CDR2 is YYREEE in the germline V gene (reference sequence). CDR3 amino acids: CASSSTSGFTDTQYF. For the CDR3, the DNA is TGTGCCAGCAGTTCGACTAGCGGATTCACAGATACGCAGTATTTT.

With regard to this clonotype: One end of the junction fails to match germline, which may point to a read error. The gene calls are TRBV11-2 and TRBJ2-7; 10 nucleotides align to TRBD2. Germline V CDR1 and CDR2: SGHAT, FQNNGV. The CDR3 contains 15 residues. DNA for the CDR3: TGTGCCAGCAGCCTAGAGAAGGGGGGACTAGCGACACAGTACTTC. Amino acids: CASSLEKGGLATQYF.

This clonotype was seen a handful of times. The J gene is TRBJ2-7, the V gene TRBV4-2, with D hard to call. Germline V lookup: CDR1 LGHNA, CDR2 YNFKEQ. V was cut by 0 bases and J by 2 bases, with 8 bases left in between. CDR3 length: 14 residues. The chain's CDR3 is CASSQDTSTYEQYF. CDR3 in DNA: TGTGCCAGCAGCCAAGATACTTCGACCTACGAGCAGTACTTC.

Concerning this clonotype: One base away lies a much larger clone, so this may be a sequencing read error. The chain couples TRBV6-5 to TRBJ2-6; 8 nucleotides match TRBD2. V shed 6 bases, J shed 0 bases, and the junction held 7 bases outside the gene matches. Germline V gene lookup returns CDR1 MNHEY and CDR2 SVGAGI. This CDR3 spans 17 amino acids. For the CDR3, the DNA is TGTGCCAGCAGGCCCGACCGGGGGGGCTCTGGGGCCAACGTCCTGACTTTC. It encodes CASRPDRGGSGANVLTF.

This clonotype has only one observation. The junction does not match germline at one end; this may be a read error. This chain uses TRBV11-2 with TRBJ2-5, with 7 bases that match TRBD2. The CDR3 loop spans 13 amino acids. The germline V gene encodes CDR1 SGHAT and CDR2 FQNNGV. The CDR3 region has the DNA TGTACCAGCAGCCCAGGACTAGGAGAGACCGGGTACTTC. It codes for CTSSPGLGETGYF.

Remarks on this clonotype: One end of the junction fails to match germline, which may point to a read error. The rearrangement links TRBV11-3 to TRBJ2-4; the match to TRBD1 covers 7 bases. The CDR3 length is 16 residues. Germline assignment: CDR1 SGHNT and CDR2 YENEEA. CDR3 protein: CASSTGTVLAKNIQYF. In DNA form, the CDR3 reads TGTGCCAGCAGCACGGGGACAGTATTAGCCAAAAACATTCAGTATTTC.